Sequencing of this T cell receptor beta chain was carried out in a study of T-cell reconstitution after alpha-beta-depleted transplantation in children. V lost 1 base and J 4 bases, leaving 10 bases between the germline ends. The CDR3 totals 15 residues. Germline V gene lookup returns CDR1 LNHDA and CDR2 SQIVND (reference sequence). Study results and caveats: Elevated TCRbeta diversity at day 60 was traced, in some patients, to surviving recipient T cells and thymic progenitors. It was newly produced T cells that mostly accounted for T-cell counts and diversity one year after transplant. After transplant, at about two months, alpha-beta T cells were reportedly derived from several hundred expanded graft clones.

Of note for this clonotype: What it binds is not known.

For TCRbeta, the library was prepared with unique molecular identifiers. From the PCR reads, TCRdb called clonotypes with MiXCR, one entry per CDR3 protein. The table lists about 980,000 distinct CDR3 sequences, under 30% of them singletons, with roughly 31% in the top ten. This TCR was sampled from a boy less than two years old who had a stem cell transplant for SCID, so the T cells may come from the graft donor. The chain couples TRBV19 to TRBJ2-2; possible D gene TRBD1, 5 bases. The starting material was PBMCs, mostly from graft donor cells, obtained 360 days after TCRalphabeta/CD19-depleted stem cell transplant. The CDR3 here is CASSIAGRVTGELFF. The CDR3, as DNA: TGTGCCAGTAGTATAGCGGGCAGGGTCACCGGGGAGCTGTTTTTT.